The rows below give T cell receptor beta chains drawn from one sample of a study of blood T cell repertoires in COVID-19. Only in-frame clones appear in the TCRdb table, and some are missing; sequencing was by immunoSEQ multiplex PCR. The repertoire holds roughly 140,000 clones, with 70% to 90% as singletons. Sequencing used peripheral blood. Receptors originate from a woman aged 60-70 years with COVID-19, enrolled during active disease. The CDR3 runs from the conserved cysteine through the conserved F or W. D genes are given only for firm matches. Size tells how often a clone was seen (once, few, many) or the class of an expanded clone, and some rows leave it out.

V gene	J gene	D gene	clone size	CDR3 DNA	CDR3 protein
TRBV7-2	TRBJ1-2	NA	NA	TGTGCCAGCAGCTTCAGATTGGACTATGGCTACACCTTC	CASSFRLDYGYTF
TRBV7-9	TRBJ1-1	TRBD1	NA	TGTGCCAGCAGCGAGTACAGGGGGCTTACTGAAGCTTTCTTT	CASSEYRGLTEAFF
TRBV12-3/TRBV12-4	TRBJ2-4	NA	NA	TGTGCCAGCAGTTTAGGGGGGGAGGACATTCAGTACTTC	CASSLGGEDIQYF
TRBV4-1	TRBJ2-7	NA	NA	TGCGCCAGCAGCCAAGATTCCGGGGTCACTCCTTACTTC	CASSQDSGVTPYF
TRBV11-1	TRBJ1-1	NA	NA	TGTGCCAGCAGTTCTAGGCGGGGGAAGGGGAACACTGAAGCTTTCTTT	CASSSRRGKGNTEAFF
TRBV5-1	TRBJ2-1	NA	NA	TGCGCCAGCAGCTTGGCCGCGGCTTCCTACAATGAGCAGTTCTTC	CASSLAAASYNEQFF
TRBV24-1	TRBJ2-2	TRBD1	few	TGTGCCACCAGTGATTCGACTCGACAGGGGTGGAACACCGGGGAGCTGTTTTTT	CATSDSTRQGWNTGELFF
TRBV7-6	TRBJ2-7	TRBD2	NA	TGTGCCAGCAGCTTAGGAATGGGTGGGACTAGCGAGCAATTCTTCTACGAGCAGTACTTC	CASSLGMGGTSEQFFYEQYF
TRBV7-9	TRBJ2-3	TRBD1	NA	TGTGCCAGCAGCTTATCAGGGACAGGGGTGTATACGCAGTATTTT	CASSLSGTGVYTQYF
TRBV10-3	TRBJ1-2	NA	NA	TGTGCCATCAGTGGGGAGGCAGCTAACTATGGCTACACCTTC	CAISGEAANYGYTF
TRBV2	TRBJ1-1	NA	NA	TGTGCCAGTTGCTGGACAGCCGAGGTCGAAGCTTTCTTT	CASCWTAEVEAFF
TRBV2	TRBJ1-5	NA	few	TGTGCCAGCAGTGTATTTTACAGGGCGGTCAATCAGCCCCAGCATTTT	CASSVFYRAVNQPQHF
TRBV5-1	TRBJ2-7	TRBD2	NA	TGCGCCAGCAGCTTGGACGGGCTAGCGGGGACCTCCTACGAGCAGTACTTC	CASSLDGLAGTSYEQYF
TRBV7-8	TRBJ2-6	NA	NA	TGTGCCAGCAGCTTAGTCGGTCTGTCTGGGGCCAACGTCCTGACTTTC	CASSLVGLSGANVLTF
TRBV27	TRBJ2-2	NA	NA	TGTGCCAGCAGTTTTTTTAGCGCCGGGGAGCTGTTTTTT	CASSFFSAGELFF
TRBV30	TRBJ2-5	NA	NA	TGTGCCTGGAGTGTGGGGCCAGAGACCCAGTACTTC	CAWSVGPETQYF
TRBV6-5	TRBJ1-2	NA	NA	TGTGCCAGCACCGGACTAGGGCGGGACTATGGCTACACCTTC	CASTGLGRDYGYTF
TRBV7-9	TRBJ1-4	TRBD1	NA	TGTGCCAGCAGTCCGGTGACAGGGGCAACTAATGAAAAACTGTTTTTT	CASSPVTGATNEKLFF
TRBV11-2	TRBJ1-1	NA	NA	TGTGCCAGCAGCTCGGAGACGGGTGGCACTGAAGCTTTCTTT	CASSSETGGTEAFF
TRBV13	TRBJ2-1	TRBD2	NA	TGTGCCAGCAGCTTAGGGGCGGGGGGTTACAATGAGCAGTTCTTC	CASSLGAGGYNEQFF
TRBV7-8	TRBJ1-4	NA	NA	TGTGCCAGCAGCTTGAGCGGCCCGGTGATAGATGAAAAACTGTTTTTT	CASSLSGPVIDEKLFF
TRBV25-1	TRBJ2-5	TRBD1	NA	TGTGCCAGCAGTGAAGGACAGGGGGCGCGTGAGACCCAGTACTTC	CASSEGQGARETQYF
TRBV7-9	TRBJ2-2	NA	NA	TGTGCCAGCAGGCCCAACCCGGGGAACACCGGGGAGCTGTTTTTT	CASRPNPGNTGELFF
TRBV7-6	TRBJ1-4	NA	NA	TGTGCCAGCAGCTTATTGTCACCGGTTGTCCCCAATGAAAAACTGTTTTTT	CASSLLSPVVPNEKLFF
TRBV23-1	TRBJ1-3	NA	NA	TGCGCCAGCAGTCAATGCCCAGCGCTGACTGGAAACACCATATATTTT	CASSQCPALTGNTIYF
TRBV11-2	TRBJ1-1	NA	NA	TGTGCCAGCAGCCCAACAGGGTGGGGGAACACTGAAGCTTTCTTT	CASSPTGWGNTEAFF
TRBV9	TRBJ2-7	NA	NA	TGTGCCAGCAGCGGAGGGCAGGGGTTAATCTACGAGCAGTACTTC	CASSGGQGLIYEQYF
TRBV9	TRBJ1-4	TRBD1	NA	TGTGCCAGCAGCTCGGGACAGTTAAATGAAAAACTGTTTTTT	CASSSGQLNEKLFF
TRBV15	TRBJ1-4	TRBD1	NA	TGTGCCACCAGCAGAGGACAGGGGCGGCCTAATGAAAAACTGTTTTTT	CATSRGQGRPNEKLFF
TRBV5-4	TRBJ2-5	NA	NA	TGTGCCAGCAGCCCCCAAGGAGGAGGCCAAGAGACCCAGTACTTC	CASSPQGGGQETQYF
TRBV9	TRBJ1-2	TRBD1	NA	TGTGCCAGCAGCACGGGGACAGGGGGCAACTATGGCTACACCTTC	CASSTGTGGNYGYTF
TRBV7-8	TRBJ2-7	TRBD2	once	TGTGCCAGCAGCCCCCAGGGTAGCGGGGTGAGATACGAGCAGTACTTC	CASSPQGSGVRYEQYF
TRBV7-9	TRBJ1-1	NA	NA	TGTGCCAGCAGCTTAGCGCCGGACACGAACACTGAAGCTTTCTTT	CASSLAPDTNTEAFF
TRBV7-2	TRBJ1-2	NA	NA	TGTGCCAGCAGCTTAGTAGGGAGCCCCAAGATCGGATATGGCTACACCTTC	CASSLVGSPKIGYGYTF
TRBV3-1/TRBV3-2	TRBJ2-5	NA	NA	TGTGCCAGCAGCCAAGCGTTGCCAGGGACCCAGTACTTC	CASSQALPGTQYF
TRBV4-1	TRBJ1-4	TRBD1	NA	TGCGCCAGCAGCCAGTTTGGGACAGGGAATGAAAAACTGTTTTTT	CASSQFGTGNEKLFF
TRBV6-6	TRBJ2-1	NA	few	TGTGCCAGCAAGCCACCTGGGGAGGTCTACAATGAGCAGTTCTTC	CASKPPGEVYNEQFF
TRBV5-1	TRBJ2-7	TRBD1	NA	TGCGCCAGCAGCACGGACAGGGTTTCCTACGAGCAGTACTTC	CASSTDRVSYEQYF
TRBV14	TRBJ1-1	NA	NA	TGTGCCAGCCGCCCCCAAGGGACACTACCCCTTGAAGCTTTCTTT	CASRPQGTLPLEAFF
TRBV4-2	TRBJ1-1	TRBD1	NA	TGTGCCAGCAGCTCACAGACGACAGGGATTGAAGCTTTCTTT	CASSSQTTGIEAFF
TRBV2	TRBJ2-7	TRBD1	NA	TGTGCCAGCAGTGAAGGGGGGACAGGCTACGAGCAGTACTTC	CASSEGGTGYEQYF
TRBV19	TRBJ1-3	NA	NA	TGTGCCAGTAGTTCACAACAGGGAGGAAACACCATATATTTT	CASSSQQGGNTIYF
TRBV30	TRBJ1-3	NA	NA	TGTGCCTTAAACCGGCCCCCTAGCACCATATATTTT	CALNRPPSTIYF
TRBV4-3	TRBJ2-2	TRBD2	NA	TGCGCCAGCAGCCAGGTTGTAGCGGGGGGTGCGAACACCGGGGAGCTGTTTTTT	CASSQVVAGGANTGELFF
TRBV5-1	TRBJ1-1	NA	NA	TGCGCCAGCCATCCAGGGACTAGCTCCACTGAAGCTTTCTTT	CASHPGTSSTEAFF
TRBV7-2	TRBJ2-2	NA	NA	TGTGCCAGCGCTTCGGCGGGGGCGGGCACCGGGGAGCTGTTTTTT	CASASAGAGTGELFF
TRBV9	TRBJ2-3	NA	NA	TGTGCCAGCAGCGCCCGGAGGGCAGATACGCAGTATTTT	CASSARRADTQYF
TRBV5-1	TRBJ2-3	TRBD2	NA	TGCGCCAGCAGCTTGGGATTAGCGGGGCTCACAGATACGCAGTATTTT	CASSLGLAGLTDTQYF
TRBV5-6	TRBJ2-5	TRBD1	NA	TGTGCCAGCAGCTCCACAGGGGTCGGGGAGACCCAGTACTTC	CASSSTGVGETQYF